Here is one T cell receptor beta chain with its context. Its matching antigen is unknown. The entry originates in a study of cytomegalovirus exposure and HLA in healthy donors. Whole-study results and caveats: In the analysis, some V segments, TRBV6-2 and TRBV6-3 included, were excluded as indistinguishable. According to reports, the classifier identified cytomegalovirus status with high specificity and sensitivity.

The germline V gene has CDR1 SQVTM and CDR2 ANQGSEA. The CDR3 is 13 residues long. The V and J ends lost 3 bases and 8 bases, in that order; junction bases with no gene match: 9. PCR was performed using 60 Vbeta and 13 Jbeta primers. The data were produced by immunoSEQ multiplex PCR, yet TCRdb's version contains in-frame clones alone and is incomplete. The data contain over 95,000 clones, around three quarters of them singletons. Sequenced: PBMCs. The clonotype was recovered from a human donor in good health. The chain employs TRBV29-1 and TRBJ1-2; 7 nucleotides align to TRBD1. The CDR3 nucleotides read TGCAGCGTTGATGACGAGGGGGCGCGGGGCTACACCTTC. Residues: CSVDDEGARGYTF.